Detailed here is one T cell receptor beta chain. Participants were aged about 18 to 100 years from approximately 23 US areas. Participant-reported clinical history was the basis for cohort assignment. The study recruited exposed participants who had met a COVID-19 case within 2 weeks before entry. The data stem from a study of blood T cell repertoires in COVID-19. V shed 0 bases, J shed 4 bases, and the junction held 9 bases outside the gene matches. The V gene's germline CDR1 is KGHSH and CDR2 LQKENI. The CDR3 runs 17 residues. Original analysis: The assay estimated nucleated cells by amplifying reference gene primers. Profiled with immunoSEQ multiplex PCR; TCRdb holds only in-frame clones, not every one. V and J calls plus clone size are reproduced from that table; the DNA served to infer D and trimming. The sample includes approximately 300,000 clones, around 85% seen only once; the top ten take 1.5% to 2%.

The specimen sequenced was PBMCs or T cells enriched from blood (not recorded which). The V call is TRBV18, the J call TRBJ1-2; 9 positions agree with TRBD1. The receptor comes from a woman aged 25 to 45 who had been exposed to COVID-19. As DNA, the CDR3 is TGTGCCAGCTCACCACCCAATTGGACAGGGGCCACCTATGGCTACACCTTC. It specifies CASSPPNWTGATYGYTF.